The next 21 T cell receptor beta chains were all read from a single sample in a study of blood T cells in healthy people across ages. PCR was performed a second time for roughly 7 to 12 cycles using a sample-barcoded 5' primer and a J-beta primer mix. From the 5' RACE reads, TCRdb called clonotypes with MiXCR, one entry per CDR3 protein. The sample shows a few hundred thousand distinct CDR3 sequences, about 29% of them seen only once. The same sample was also studied in work on T cells of mothers and their children.

Sequenced: blood. All receptors come from a boy between 2 and 10 years old in good health.

The chain is built from TRBV5-1 and TRBJ1-5; TRBD1 might be the D (5 bases). Trimming cost V 4 bases and J 4 bases, with 18 bases left between them. Germline V gives CDR1 SGHRS, CDR2 YFSETQ. The CDR3 loop spans 16 amino acids. Here the CDR3 reads CASSEGADVRNQPQHF. For the CDR3, the DNA is TGCGCCAGCAGCGAAGGGGCGGACGTTCGAAATCAGCCCCAGCATTTT.

In this sample, this clonotype turned up a few times. The chain couples TRBV9 to TRBJ2-1; 9 bases align to TRBD1. The CDR3 is 15 amino acids. Trimming cost V 0 bases and J 7 bases; bases outside gene matches: 5. Germline CDR1 reads SGDLS; CDR2 reads YYNGEE. The DNA of the CDR3 is TGTGCCAGCAGCGTAGGGGGACAGGGTTTTAATGAGCAGTTCTTC. It codes for CASSVGGQGFNEQFF.

The V call is TRBV20-1, the J call TRBJ2-4, with no clear D. This CDR3 spans 15 amino acids. The V end was cut by 6 bases, the J end by 0 bases, with 15 bases between. Germline values: CDR1 DFQATT, CDR2 SNEGSKA (reference sequence). Here the CDR3 reads CSASRQYLAKNIQYF. The CDR3 region has the DNA TGCAGTGCCTCAAGGCAGTACCTAGCCAAAAACATTCAGTACTTC.

This clonotype was picked up a small number of times. The chain has TRBV20-1 and TRBJ2-5; D remains ambiguous. The germline CDR1 and CDR2 sequences are DFQATT and SNEGSKA (reference sequence). The CDR3 covers 11 residues. Deletions cut 3 bases from V and 2 bases from J, with 4 bases between. The chain's CDR3 is CSASRQETQYF. CDR3 nucleotide sequence: TGCAGTGCTAGTCGGCAAGAGACCCAGTACTTC.

This clonotype was detected a few times. The J gene is TRBJ1-1, the V gene TRBV29-1; weak D call: TRBD1 (5 bases). CDR1 SQVTM and CDR2 ANQGSEA come from the germline V gene. V lost 7 bases to trimming and J lost 4 bases, with 13 bases between them. This CDR3 has 12 residues. The CDR3 protein is CSGGGMATEAFF. The CDR3 DNA reads TGCAGCGGGGGGGGGATGGCCACTGAAGCTTTCTTT. Supplemented by reference TRBV29-1 and TRBJ1-1, the full variable domain reads SAVISQKPSRDICQRGTSLTIQCQVDSQVTMMFWYRQQPGQSLTLIATANQGSEATYESGFVIDKFPISRPNLTFSTLTVSNMSPEDSSIYLCSGGGMATEAFFGQGTRLTVV.

This clonotype was recorded many times. The rearrangement uses TRBV5-1 and TRBJ2-5; tentative D call: TRBD2 (5 bases). CDR1 and CDR2 from the germline V gene are SGHRS and YFSETQ. The CDR3 has 14 amino acids. The V and J ends lost 2 bases and 5 bases respectively, with 13 bases between them. The chain's CDR3 is CASSLEGLGETQYF. DNA for the CDR3: TGCGCCAGCAGCTTAGAGGGCCTGGGGGAGACCCAGTACTTC.

The chain recombines TRBV7-8 with TRBJ2-7, with D perhaps assigned TRBD1 or TRBD2 (6 bases each). The CDR3 totals 16 residues. The germline CDR1 and CDR2 sequences are SGHVS and FQNEAQ. V gave up 4 bases and J gave up 2 bases, with 18 bases separating them. The CDR3 nucleotides read TGTGCCAGCAGCTCCCGGGGGAGCCCAGGGGCCTACGAGCAGTACTTC. Residues: CASSSRGSPGAYEQYF.

The chain uses TRBV4-3 and TRBJ2-5, with D maybe TRBD1 (5 bases). The J call may be faulty, since TRBJ2-7 better matches the DNA end. Germline lookup yields CDR1 LGHNA and CDR2 YSLEER. CDR3 length: 15 amino acids. This CDR3 is CASSQEAQGWAEQYF. The CDR3 bases are TGCGCCAGCAGCCAAGAAGCCCAGGGTTGGGCCGAGCAGTACTTC.

The chain employs TRBV20-1 and TRBJ2-5; 11 bases match TRBD2. CDR1 is DFQATT, CDR2 SNEGSKA, per germline (reference sequence). This CDR3 has 15 amino acids. Trimming cost V 1 base and J 3 bases; bases outside gene matches: 4. For the CDR3, the DNA is TGCAGTGCTAGAGCCGGGACTAGCGGCAAAGAGACCCAGTACTTC. Residues: CSARAGTSGKETQYF.

The chain combines TRBV6-5 with TRBJ1-2, with D uncertain. The CDR3 sequence is 14 residues long. The V end was cut by 1 base, the J end by 4 bases, with 10 bases between. Germline CDR1 is MNHEY and CDR2 is SVGAGI. As DNA, the CDR3 is TGTGCCAGCAGTTACTTACCCAGGCTCTATGGCTACACCTTC. Residues: CASSYLPRLYGYTF.

This chain uses TRBV2 with TRBJ2-5; tentatively, D is TRBD2 (6 bases). The end of the DNA fits TRBJ2-1 better, so the J call may be wrong. From germline, CDR1 is SNHLY and CDR2 FYNNEI. CDR3 length: 14 residues. Written as DNA, the CDR3 is TGTGCCATCTCAGGGACTGGCGGGCTTAATGAGCAGTTCTTC. This gives the protein CAISGTGGLNEQFF.

The V and J genes are TRBV6-2 or TRBV6-3 and TRBJ1-4; D remains ambiguous. This CDR3 spans 13 amino acids. CDR1 and CDR2 from the germline V gene are MNHEY and SVGEGT. The V and J ends lost 5 bases and 10 bases respectively, with 14 bases between them. The chain's CDR3 is CASSNPLLAKLFF. CDR3 DNA: TGTGCCAGCAGTAACCCGTTGTTGGCAAAACTGTTTTTT.

This clonotype was observed at least ten times. The chain is built from TRBV15 and TRBJ2-6; weak D call: TRBD1 (6 bases). The CDR3 sequence is 16 residues long. V dropped 3 bases and J dropped 0 bases, with 9 bases sitting between them. Germline V CDR1 and CDR2: LNHNV, YYDKDF (reference sequence). The CDR3 is CATSRQGYSGANVLTF. Here the CDR3 DNA reads TGTGCCACCAGCAGGCAGGGGTACTCTGGGGCCAACGTCCTGACTTTC.

The J gene is TRBJ2-5, the V gene TRBV18, with D perhaps matching TRBD1 or TRBD2 (5 bases each). Germline-derived CDR1 and CDR2 are KGHSH and LQKENI. Trimming pared 2 bases from V and 2 bases from J, leaving 12 bases between. This CDR3 region has 15 residues. The CDR3 coding sequence is TGTGCCAGCTCACCAGGGACGGACCTTCAAGAGACCCAGTACTTC. Its translation: CASSPGTDLQETQYF.

The chain couples TRBV12-3 or TRBV12-4 to TRBJ2-5, with D possibly matching TRBD1 (5 bases). Trimming removed 2 bases at V and 3 bases at J, with 10 bases between. This CDR3 region has 14 residues. The CDR3 DNA reads as TGTGCCAGCAGTTTATGGCAGGGCGAAGAGACCCAGTACTTC. The encoded protein is CASSLWQGEETQYF.

There are a few counts of this clonotype. The chain couples TRBV29-1 to TRBJ1-1; no clear D. This CDR3 has 12 residues. Trimming cost V 6 bases and J 0 bases, with 8 bases left between them. Germline V lookup: CDR1 SQVTM, CDR2 ANQGSEA. The CDR3 DNA reads TGCAGCGTCCGAGGCATGAACACTGAAGCTTTCTTT. Amino acids: CSVRGMNTEAFF.

The chain couples TRBV27 to TRBJ2-5; a weak D match, TRBD1 (6 bases). The length of the CDR3 is 16 residues. Trimming took 5 bases from V and 1 from J, leaving 17 bases between them. Per germline, CDR1 MNHEY and CDR2 SMNVEV (reference sequence). For the CDR3, the DNA is TGTGCCAGCAGTCTAGTACCCGACAGGTCCCAAGAGACCCAGTACTTC. It translates to CASSLVPDRSQETQYF.

This clonotype was seen a few times. V and J are TRBV7-6 and TRBJ2-5; TRBD1 is a possible D gene (6 bases). V lost 1 base, J lost 7 bases, and 16 bases lay in between. Germline CDR1 reads SGHVS; CDR2 reads FNYEAQ. The CDR3 covers 15 residues. The CDR3 region is CASSLVGTSLGTQYF. CDR3 sequence (DNA): TGTGCCAGCAGCTTAGTCGGGACAAGTTTAGGGACCCAGTACTTC.

As regards this clonotype: At one boundary the junction diverges from the germline segment, which might be a read error. The V gene is TRBV3-1, the J gene TRBJ2-1; D possibly uses TRBD1 or TRBD2 (5 bases each). CDR1 and CDR2 (germline): LGHDT, YNNKEL (reference sequence). This CDR3 has 15 amino acids. This CDR3 reads CASSQESRAGETQHF. DNA for the CDR3: TGTGCCAGCAGCCAAGAAAGCAGGGCTGGGGAGACCCAGCACTTC.

The chain recombines TRBV13 with TRBJ2-7; 10 bases fit TRBD2. In germline, CDR1 is PRHDT, CDR2 FYEKMQ (reference sequence). The CDR3 has 13 residues. The V segment lost 9 bases and the J segment 1 base; nucleotides outside the gene matches: 3. The CDR3 here is CASTSGTSYEQYF. The CDR3 bases are TGTGCCAGTACTAGCGGGACGTCCTACGAGCAGTACTTC.

This clonotype turned up a few times. V is TRBV11-2 and J is TRBJ2-5, with D perhaps given as TRBD1 or TRBD2 (5 bases each). Trimming shortened V by 5 bases and J by 1 base, and 11 bases separated the two germline ends. The CDR3 covers 14 residues. Per germline, CDR1 SGHAT and CDR2 FQNNGV. CDR3 DNA: TGTGCCAGCAGCCGGACCGGGGCCCAAGAGACCCAGTACTTC. Its translation: CASSRTGAQETQYF.